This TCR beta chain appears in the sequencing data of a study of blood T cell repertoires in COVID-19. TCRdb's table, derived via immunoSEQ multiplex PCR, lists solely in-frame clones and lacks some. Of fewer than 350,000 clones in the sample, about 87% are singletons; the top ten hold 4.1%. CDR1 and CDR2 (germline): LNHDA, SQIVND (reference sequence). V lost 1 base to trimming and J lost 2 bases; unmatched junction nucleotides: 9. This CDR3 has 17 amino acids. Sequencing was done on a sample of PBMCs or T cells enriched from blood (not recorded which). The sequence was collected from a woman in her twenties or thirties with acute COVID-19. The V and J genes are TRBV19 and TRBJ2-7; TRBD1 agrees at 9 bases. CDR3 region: CASSIGADRGYPYEQYF. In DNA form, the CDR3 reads TGTGCCAGTAGTATAGGTGCGGACAGGGGATACCCCTACGAGCAGTACTTC.